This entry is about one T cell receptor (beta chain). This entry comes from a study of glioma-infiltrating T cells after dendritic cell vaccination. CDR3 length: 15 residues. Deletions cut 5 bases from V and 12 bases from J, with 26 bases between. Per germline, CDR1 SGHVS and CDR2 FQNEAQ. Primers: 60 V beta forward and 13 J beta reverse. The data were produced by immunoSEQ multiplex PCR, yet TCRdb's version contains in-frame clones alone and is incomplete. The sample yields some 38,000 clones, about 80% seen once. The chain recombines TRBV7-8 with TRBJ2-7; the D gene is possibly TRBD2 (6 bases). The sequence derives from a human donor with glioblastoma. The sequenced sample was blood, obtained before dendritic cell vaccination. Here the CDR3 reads CASSHTGGGFGETYF. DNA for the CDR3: TGTGCCAGCAGCCATACTGGAGGAGGGTTTGGCGAAACGTACTTC. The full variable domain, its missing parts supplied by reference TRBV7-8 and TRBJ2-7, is GAGVSQSPRYKVAKRGQDVALRCDPISGHVSLFWYQQALGQGPEFLTYFQNEAQLDKSGLPSDRFFAERPEGSVSTLKIQRTQQEDSAVYLCASSHTGGGFGETYFGPGTRLTVT.